These T cell receptor beta chains were read from a single sample in a study of blood T cell repertoires in COVID-19. Assay used: immunoSEQ multiplex PCR; TCRdb lists only in-frame clones, some missing. The sample contains nearly 350,000 clones, 85% to 90% of which appear only once. The sequenced sample was peripheral blood. The receptors originated from a woman in her seventies with COVID-19, enrolled during active disease. CDR3s include the opening cysteine and the closing phenylalanine or tryptophan. The order of the fields is J gene, V gene, D gene, clone size, CDR3 protein, CDR3 DNA. A D gene is named only where the DNA matches it firmly. A row's size may be missing; if present it is once, few, many or a size class.

>TRBJ2-1|TRBV19|NA|once
CASTMGGGPYNEQFF
TGTGCCAGTACCATGGGGGGGGGCCCTTACAATGAGCAGTTCTTC
>TRBJ2-1|TRBV7-7|TRBD2|NA
CASSLGTSVGNNEQFF
TGTGCCAGCAGCTTAGGGACTAGCGTTGGAAACAATGAGCAGTTCTTC
>TRBJ2-7|TRBV12-1|NA|once
CASSLSANEQYF
TGTGCCAGCAGCTTGTCCGCGAACGAGCAGTACTTC
>TRBJ1-2|TRBV24-1|NA|NA
CATSDSGIYGYTF
TGTGCCACCAGTGATTCCGGGATCTATGGCTACACCTTC
>TRBJ2-2|TRBV2|TRBD1|NA
CASTRTGLVTGELFF
TGTGCCAGCACCCGGACAGGGCTTGTCACCGGGGAGCTGTTTTTT
>TRBJ2-5|TRBV2|TRBD2|NA
CASSGSSGGETQYF
TGTGCCAGCAGTGGGTCTAGCGGGGGGGAGACCCAGTACTTC
>TRBJ1-2|TRBV7-9|TRBD1|NA
CASGNRGDYGYTF
TGTGCCAGCGGGAACAGGGGTGACTATGGCTACACCTTC
>TRBJ2-3|TRBV5-4|TRBD2|few
CASSLKRPSGTDTQYF
TGTGCCAGCAGCTTGAAGCGGCCTAGCGGGACAGATACGCAGTATTTT
>TRBJ1-1|TRBV5-5|NA|NA
CASSLVQGHTEAFF
TGTGCCAGCAGCTTGGTACAGGGCCACACTGAAGCTTTCTTT
>TRBJ2-2|TRBV7-3|TRBD2|NA
CASSPQTSGGGELFF
TGTGCCAGCAGCCCCCAGACTAGCGGGGGTGGGGAGCTGTTTTTT
>TRBJ2-5|TRBV19|NA|NA
CASSITGSETQYF
TGTGCCAGTAGTATCACAGGGTCAGAGACCCAGTACTTC
>TRBJ2-2|TRBV7-2|TRBD2|once
CASSLYGTSNTGELFF
TGTGCCAGCAGCTTATACGGGACTAGTAACACCGGGGAGCTGTTTTTT
>TRBJ1-6|TRBV5-8|NA|NA
CASSFGGSNSPLHF
TGTGCCAGCAGCTTCGGAGGCTCTAATTCACCCCTCCACTTT
>TRBJ1-5|TRBV21-1|NA|NA
CASSGPGQLNQPQHF
TGTGCCAGCAGCGGGCCGGGACAGCTAAATCAGCCCCAGCATTTT
>TRBJ2-3|TRBV10-3|TRBD2|NA
CATKGATSGGDPDTQYF
TGTGCCACCAAAGGGGCGACTAGCGGGGGGGACCCGGATACGCAGTATTTT
>TRBJ1-1|TRBV9|NA|NA
CASSSGHTEAFF
TGTGCCAGCAGCTCAGGGCACACTGAAGCTTTCTTT
>TRBJ1-3|TRBV6-5|NA|NA
CASSSPRSSGNTIYF
TGTGCCAGCAGTTCCCCACGGAGCTCTGGAAACACCATATATTTT
>TRBJ1-2|TRBV18|TRBD1|few
CASSPTTGDGYTF
TGTGCCAGCTCACCCACTACAGGGGATGGCTACACCTTC
>TRBJ1-1|TRBV7-9|TRBD1|NA
CASSSDREWMNTEAFF
TGTGCCAGCAGCTCTGACAGGGAGTGGATGAACACTGAAGCTTTCTTT
>TRBJ1-1|TRBV27|NA|once
CASIPGGNTEAFF
TGTGCCAGCATCCCGGGTGGTAACACTGAAGCTTTCTTT
>TRBJ1-4|TRBV5-1|TRBD1|NA
CASSPEDREGKLFF
TGCGCCAGCAGCCCCGAGGACAGGGAAGGAAAACTGTTTTTT
>TRBJ1-1|TRBV5-1|NA|NA
CASSFTGPLNTEAFF
TGCGCCAGCAGCTTTACAGGACCGCTGAACACTGAAGCTTTCTTT
>TRBJ1-2|TRBV3-1/TRBV3-2|TRBD1|NA
CASSQGQGYGYTF
TGTGCCAGCAGCCAGGGACAGGGATATGGCTACACCTTC
>TRBJ2-1|TRBV10-1|TRBD2|NA
CASSILAGPDCNEQFF
TGCGCCAGCAGTATCCTAGCGGGGCCAGATTGCAATGAGCAGTTCTTC
>TRBJ2-7|TRBV5-1|TRBD1|NA
CASSRLTGGYHIEQYF
TGCGCCAGCAGCCGTCTGACAGGGGGATACCACATTGAGCAGTACTTC
>TRBJ2-7|TRBV27|TRBD1|NA
CASSLGSTGGSYEQYF
TGTGCCAGCAGTTTAGGTTCCACAGGGGGTTCCTACGAGCAGTACTTC
>TRBJ1-5|TRBV11-2|NA|NA
CASSFKQLNQPQHF
TGTGCCAGCAGCTTCAAACAGCTCAATCAGCCCCAGCATTTT
>TRBJ1-3|TRBV6-6|NA|NA
CASSSLGLYSGNTIYF
TGTGCCAGCAGTTCCCTTGGACTGTACTCTGGAAACACCATATATTTT
>TRBJ1-5|TRBV6-5|TRBD1|NA
CASSLTGALNQPQHF
TGTGCCAGCAGTTTAACAGGGGCACTCAATCAGCCCCAGCATTTT
>TRBJ2-5|TRBV5-5|NA|NA
CASSFLGLQQETQYF
TGTGCCAGCAGCTTTCTTGGCCTCCAGCAAGAGACCCAGTACTTC
>TRBJ2-1|TRBV2|NA|NA
CASGLVSYNEQFF
TGTGCCAGTGGACTCGTCTCCTACAATGAGCAGTTCTTC
>TRBJ1-5|TRBV29-1|TRBD1|NA
CSVATGYNQPQHF
TGCAGCGTTGCGACAGGGTACAATCAGCCCCAGCATTTT
>TRBJ1-3|TRBV28|NA|NA
CASSLGLSGNTIYF
TGTGCCAGCAGTTTGGGCTTGTCTGGAAACACCATATATTTT
>TRBJ1-2|TRBV6-1|NA|NA
CASSDAYRAHYGYTF
TGTGCCAGCAGTGACGCCTACAGGGCCCACTATGGCTACACCTTC
>TRBJ1-3|TRBV9|TRBD1|NA
CASSVGQGAGNTIYF
TGTGCCAGCAGCGTCGGACAGGGAGCTGGAAACACCATATATTTT
>TRBJ1-1|TRBV5-1|NA|few
CASSQQGNTEAFF
TGCGCCAGCAGCCAGCAGGGGAACACTGAAGCTTTCTTT
>TRBJ2-1|TRBV12-3/TRBV12-4|NA|NA
CASSLTGNEQFF
TGTGCCAGCAGTTTGACAGGCAATGAGCAGTTCTTC